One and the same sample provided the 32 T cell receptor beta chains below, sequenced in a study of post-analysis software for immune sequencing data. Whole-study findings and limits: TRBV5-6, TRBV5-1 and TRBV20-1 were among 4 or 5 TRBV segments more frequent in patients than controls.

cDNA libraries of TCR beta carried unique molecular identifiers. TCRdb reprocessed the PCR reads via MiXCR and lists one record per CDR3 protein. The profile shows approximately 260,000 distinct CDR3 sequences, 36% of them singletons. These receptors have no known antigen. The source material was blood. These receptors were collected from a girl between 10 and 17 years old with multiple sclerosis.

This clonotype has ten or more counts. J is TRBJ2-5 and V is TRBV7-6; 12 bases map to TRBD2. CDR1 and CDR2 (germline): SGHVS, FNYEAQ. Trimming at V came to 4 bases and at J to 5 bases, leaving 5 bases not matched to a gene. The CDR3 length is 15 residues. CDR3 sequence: CASSSSGRAQETQYF. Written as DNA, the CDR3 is TGTGCCAGCAGCTCTAGCGGGAGGGCCCAGGAGACCCAGTACTTC.

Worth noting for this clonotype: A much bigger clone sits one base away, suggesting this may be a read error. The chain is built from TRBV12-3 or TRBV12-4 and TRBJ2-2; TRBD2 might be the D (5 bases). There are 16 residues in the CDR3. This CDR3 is CASSLAATSNTGERFF. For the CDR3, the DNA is TGTGCCAGCAGTTTAGCTGCGACATCGAACACCGGGGAGCGGTTTTTT.

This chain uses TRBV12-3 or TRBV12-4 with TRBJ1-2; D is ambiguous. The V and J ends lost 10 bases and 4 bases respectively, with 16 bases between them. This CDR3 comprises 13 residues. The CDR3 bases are TGTGCCACAACGGCGAGGAGTGGCTATGGCTACACCTTC. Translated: CATTARSGYGYTF.

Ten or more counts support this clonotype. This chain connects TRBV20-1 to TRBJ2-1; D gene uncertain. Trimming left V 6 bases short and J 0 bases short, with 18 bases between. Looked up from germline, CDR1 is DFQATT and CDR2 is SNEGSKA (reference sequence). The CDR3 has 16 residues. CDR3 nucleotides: TGCAGTGCCCCCCATAGTAGGGAAGACTCCTACAATGAGCAGTTCTTC. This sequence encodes CSAPHSREDSYNEQFF.

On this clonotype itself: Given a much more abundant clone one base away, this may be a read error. DNA for the CDR3: TGTGCCAGCACTTCTCGACCGGAGGGTTACAATGAGCAGTACTTC. It yields the protein CASTSRPEGYNEQYF. The rearrangement uses TRBV6-9 and TRBJ2-1; D possibly corresponds to TRBD2 (6 bases). The DNA end favors TRBJ2-7, so the J call may be wrong. The CDR3 is 15 residues long. In germline, CDR1 is MNHGY, CDR2 SVAAGI.

This chain's CDR3 is CASSDRSDNTGELFF. The CDR3, as DNA: TGTGCCAGCAGTGACAGGTCAGACAACACCGGGGAGCTGTTTTTT. The V call is TRBV6-4, the J call TRBJ2-2; D gene uncertain. CDR3 length equals 15 residues. Germline CDR1 reads MRHNA; CDR2 reads SNTAGT. Trimming shortened V by 2 bases and J by 2 bases, and 9 bases separated the two germline ends.

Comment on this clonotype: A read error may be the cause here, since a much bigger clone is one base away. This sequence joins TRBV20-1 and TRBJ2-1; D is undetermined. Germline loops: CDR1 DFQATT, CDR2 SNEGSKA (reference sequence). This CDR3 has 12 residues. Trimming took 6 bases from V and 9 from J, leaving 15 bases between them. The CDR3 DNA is TGCAGTGCAGCTTTAGGGCTTGGTGAGCAGTTCTTC. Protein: CSAALGLGEQFF.

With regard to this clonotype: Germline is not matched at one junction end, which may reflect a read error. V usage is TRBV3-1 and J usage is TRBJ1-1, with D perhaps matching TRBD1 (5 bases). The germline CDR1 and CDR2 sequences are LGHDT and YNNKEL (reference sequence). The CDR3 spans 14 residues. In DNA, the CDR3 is TGTGCCAACAGCCTCCCCGGGGGGAACACTGAAGCTTTCTTT. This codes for CANSLPGGNTEAFF.

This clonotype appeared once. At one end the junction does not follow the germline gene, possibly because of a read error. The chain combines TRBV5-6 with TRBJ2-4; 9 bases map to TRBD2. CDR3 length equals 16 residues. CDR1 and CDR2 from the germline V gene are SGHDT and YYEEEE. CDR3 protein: CASNLAPAGGNIIQYF. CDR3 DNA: TGTGCCAGCAACTTGGCCCCAGCGGGAGGAAACATCATTCAGTACTTC.

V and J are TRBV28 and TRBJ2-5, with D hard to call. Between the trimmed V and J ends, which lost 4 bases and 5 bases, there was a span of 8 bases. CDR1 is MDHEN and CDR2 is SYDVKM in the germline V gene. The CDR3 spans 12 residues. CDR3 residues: CASSSGDETQYF. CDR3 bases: TGTGCCAGCAGTTCCGGAGATGAGACCCAGTACTTC.

As DNA, the CDR3 is TGTGCCAGCAGTCGGAGGGTGGGCACTGAAGCTTTCTTT. This sequence encodes CASSRRVGTEAFF. V and J are TRBV25-1 and TRBJ1-1; the D is unclear. V was clipped by 5 bases and J by 4 bases, with 11 bases between them. This CDR3 spans 13 amino acids. CDR1 MGHDK and CDR2 SYGVNS come from the germline V gene.

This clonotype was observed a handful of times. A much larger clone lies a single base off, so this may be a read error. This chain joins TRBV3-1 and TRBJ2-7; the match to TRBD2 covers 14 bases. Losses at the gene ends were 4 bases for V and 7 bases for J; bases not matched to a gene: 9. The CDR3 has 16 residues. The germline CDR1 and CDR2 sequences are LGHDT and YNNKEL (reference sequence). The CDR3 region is CASSPTGTSGRNEQYF. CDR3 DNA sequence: TGTGCCAGCAGCCCCACCGGGACTAGCGGGAGAAATGAGCAGTACTTC.

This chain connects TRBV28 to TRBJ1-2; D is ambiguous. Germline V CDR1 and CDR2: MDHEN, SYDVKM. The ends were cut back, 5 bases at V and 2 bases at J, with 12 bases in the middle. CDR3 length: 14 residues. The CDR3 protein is CASSPPAGNYGYTF. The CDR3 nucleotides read TGTGCCAGCAGTCCTCCCGCGGGGAACTATGGCTACACCTTC.

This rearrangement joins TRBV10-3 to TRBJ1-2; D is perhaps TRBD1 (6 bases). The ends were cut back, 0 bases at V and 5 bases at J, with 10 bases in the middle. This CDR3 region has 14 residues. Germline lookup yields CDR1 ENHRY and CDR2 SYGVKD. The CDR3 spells CAISESTGRYGYTF. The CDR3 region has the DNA TGTGCCATCAGTGAGTCTACAGGGAGATATGGCTACACCTTC.

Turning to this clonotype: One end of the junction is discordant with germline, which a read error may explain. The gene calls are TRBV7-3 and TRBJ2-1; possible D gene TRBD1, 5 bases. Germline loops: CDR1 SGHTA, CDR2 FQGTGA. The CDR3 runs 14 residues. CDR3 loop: CASSLTKTDNEQFF. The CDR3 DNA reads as TGTGCCAGTAGCTTAACGAAGACAGACAATGAGCAGTTCTTC. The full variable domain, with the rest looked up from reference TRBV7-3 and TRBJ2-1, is GAGVSQTPSNKVTEKGKYVELRCDPISGHTALYWYRQSLGQGPEFLIYFQGTGAADDSGLPNDRFFAVRPEGSVSTLKIQRTERGDSAVYLCASSLTKTDNEQFFGPGTRLTVL.

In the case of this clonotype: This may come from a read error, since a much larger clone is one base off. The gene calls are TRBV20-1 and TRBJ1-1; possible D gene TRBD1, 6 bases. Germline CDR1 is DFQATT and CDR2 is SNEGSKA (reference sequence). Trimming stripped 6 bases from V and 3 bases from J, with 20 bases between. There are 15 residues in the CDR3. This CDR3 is CSAPPRGSPDTEAFF. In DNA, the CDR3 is TGCAGTGCCCCCCCCAGGGGCAGCCCAGACACTGAAGCTTTCTTT.

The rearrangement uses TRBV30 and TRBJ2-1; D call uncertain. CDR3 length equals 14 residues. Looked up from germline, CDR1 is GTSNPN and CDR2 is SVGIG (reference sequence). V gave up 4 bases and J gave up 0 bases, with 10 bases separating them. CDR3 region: CAWTQHSSYNEQFF. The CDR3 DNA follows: TGTGCCTGGACACAACACAGCTCCTACAATGAGCAGTTCTTC. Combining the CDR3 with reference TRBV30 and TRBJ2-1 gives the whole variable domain SQTIHQWPATLVQPVGSPLSLECTVEGTSNPNLYWYRQAAGRGLQLLFYSVGIGQISSEVPQNLSASRPQDRQFILSSKKLLLSDSGFYLCAWTQHSSYNEQFFGPGTRLTVL.

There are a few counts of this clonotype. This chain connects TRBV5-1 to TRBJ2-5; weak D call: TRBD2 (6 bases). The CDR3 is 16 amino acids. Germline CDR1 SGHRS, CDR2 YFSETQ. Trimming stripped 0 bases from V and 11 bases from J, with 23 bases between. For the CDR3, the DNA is TGCGCCAGCAGCTTGGCTTTAGCGGTTCGTTACAATGAGCAGTACTTC. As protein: CASSLALAVRYNEQYF.

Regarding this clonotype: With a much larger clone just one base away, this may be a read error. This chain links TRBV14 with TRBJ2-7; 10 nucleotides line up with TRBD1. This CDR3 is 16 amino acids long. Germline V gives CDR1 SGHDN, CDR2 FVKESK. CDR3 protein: CTSSLGPGQGTYEQYF. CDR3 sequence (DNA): TGTACCAGCAGCCTTGGACCGGGACAGGGGACATACGAGCAGTACTTC.

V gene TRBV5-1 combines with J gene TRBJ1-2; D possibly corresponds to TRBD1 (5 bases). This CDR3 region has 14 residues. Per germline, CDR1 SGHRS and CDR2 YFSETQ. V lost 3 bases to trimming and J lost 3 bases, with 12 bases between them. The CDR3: CASSSGDGDYGYTF. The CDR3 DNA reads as TGCGCCAGCAGCTCGGGGGACGGAGACTATGGCTACACCTTC.

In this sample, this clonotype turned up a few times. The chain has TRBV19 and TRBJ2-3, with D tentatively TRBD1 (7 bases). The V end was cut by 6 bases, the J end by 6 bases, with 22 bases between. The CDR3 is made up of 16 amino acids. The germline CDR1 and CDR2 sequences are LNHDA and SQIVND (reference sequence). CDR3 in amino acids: CASSLEGAPRRDTQYF. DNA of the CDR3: TGTGCCAGTAGCTTGGAGGGGGCCCCCCGGAGGGATACGCAGTATTTT.

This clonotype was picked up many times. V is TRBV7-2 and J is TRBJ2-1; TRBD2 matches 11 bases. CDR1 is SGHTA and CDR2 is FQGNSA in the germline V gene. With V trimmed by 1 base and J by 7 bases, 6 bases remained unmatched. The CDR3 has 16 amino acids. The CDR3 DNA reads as TGTGCCAGCAGCTTAGTCTGGGGACTAGCGGCAAATGAGCAGTTCTTC. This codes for CASSLVWGLAANEQFF. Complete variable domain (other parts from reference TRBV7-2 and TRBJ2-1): GAGVSQSPSNKVTEKGKDVELRCDPISGHTALYWYRQSLGQGLEFLIYFQGNSAPDKSGLPSDRFSAERTGGSVSTLTIQRTQQEDSAVYLCASSLVWGLAANEQFFGPGTRLTVL.

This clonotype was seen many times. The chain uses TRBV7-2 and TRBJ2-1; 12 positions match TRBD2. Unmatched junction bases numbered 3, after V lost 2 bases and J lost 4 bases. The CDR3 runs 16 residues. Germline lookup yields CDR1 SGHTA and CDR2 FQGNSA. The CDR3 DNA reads TGTGCCAGCAGCTTATACGGGACTAGCGGGTACAATGAGCAGTTCTTC. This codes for CASSLYGTSGYNEQFF. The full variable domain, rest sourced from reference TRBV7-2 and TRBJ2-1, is GAGVSQSPSNKVTEKGKDVELRCDPISGHTALYWYRQSLGQGLEFLIYFQGNSAPDKSGLPSDRFSAERTGGSVSTLTIQRTQQEDSAVYLCASSLYGTSGYNEQFFGPGTRLTVL.

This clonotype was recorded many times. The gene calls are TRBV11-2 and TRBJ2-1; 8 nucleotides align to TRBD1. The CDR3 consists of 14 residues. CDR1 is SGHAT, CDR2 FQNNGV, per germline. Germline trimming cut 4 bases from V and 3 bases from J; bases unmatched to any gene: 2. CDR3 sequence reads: CASSSGTGYNEQFF. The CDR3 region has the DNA TGTGCCAGCAGCTCCGGGACAGGCTACAATGAGCAGTTCTTC.

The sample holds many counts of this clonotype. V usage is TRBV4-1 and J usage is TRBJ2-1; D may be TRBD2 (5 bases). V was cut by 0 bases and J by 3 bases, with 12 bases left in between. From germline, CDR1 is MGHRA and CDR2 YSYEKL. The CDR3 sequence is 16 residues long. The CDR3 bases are TGCGCCAGCAGCCAAGAGGGCGCGGGCCGCTACAATGAGCAGTTCTTC. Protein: CASSQEGAGRYNEQFF.

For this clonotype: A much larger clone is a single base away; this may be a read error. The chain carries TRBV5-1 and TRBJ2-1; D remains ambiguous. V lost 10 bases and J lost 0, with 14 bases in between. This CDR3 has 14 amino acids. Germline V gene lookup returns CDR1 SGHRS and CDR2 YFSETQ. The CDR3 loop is CAPHLVDSYNEQFF. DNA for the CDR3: TGCGCCCCCCACTTGGTTGACTCCTACAATGAGCAGTTCTTC.

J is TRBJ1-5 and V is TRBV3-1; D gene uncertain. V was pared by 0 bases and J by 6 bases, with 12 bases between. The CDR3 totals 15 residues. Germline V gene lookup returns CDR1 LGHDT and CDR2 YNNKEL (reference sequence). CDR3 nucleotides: TGTGCCAGCAGCCAAGACGCGGGATTGGGTCAGCCCCAGCATTTT. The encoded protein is CASSQDAGLGQPQHF.

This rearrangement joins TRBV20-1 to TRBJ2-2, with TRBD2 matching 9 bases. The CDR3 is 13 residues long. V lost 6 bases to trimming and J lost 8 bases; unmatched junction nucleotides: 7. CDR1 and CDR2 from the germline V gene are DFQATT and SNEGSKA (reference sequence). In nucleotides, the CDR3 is TGCAGTGCCAGTGTAGCGGGAGAAGGGGAGCTGTTTTTT. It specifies CSASVAGEGELFF.

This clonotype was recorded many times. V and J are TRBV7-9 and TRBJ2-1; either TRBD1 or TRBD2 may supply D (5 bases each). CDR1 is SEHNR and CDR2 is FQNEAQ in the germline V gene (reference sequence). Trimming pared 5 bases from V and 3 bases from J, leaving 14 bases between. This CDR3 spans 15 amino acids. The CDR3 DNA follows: TGTGCCAGCAGCCGGGGCTCTGGGGTCTACAATGAGCAGTTCTTC. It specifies CASSRGSGVYNEQFF.

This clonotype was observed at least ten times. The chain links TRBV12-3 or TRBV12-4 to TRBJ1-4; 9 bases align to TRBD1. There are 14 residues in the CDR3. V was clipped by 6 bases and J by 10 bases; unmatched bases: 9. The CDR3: CASRPGTGMVKLFF. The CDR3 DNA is TGTGCCAGCAGACCCGGGACAGGGATGGTAAAACTGTTTTTT.

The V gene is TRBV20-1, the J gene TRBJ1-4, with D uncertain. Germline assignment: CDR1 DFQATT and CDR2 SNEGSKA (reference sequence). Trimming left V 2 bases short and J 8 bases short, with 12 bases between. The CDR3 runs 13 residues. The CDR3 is CSARPPGSEKLFF. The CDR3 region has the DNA TGCAGTGCTAGACCTCCCGGGAGCGAAAAACTGTTTTTT.

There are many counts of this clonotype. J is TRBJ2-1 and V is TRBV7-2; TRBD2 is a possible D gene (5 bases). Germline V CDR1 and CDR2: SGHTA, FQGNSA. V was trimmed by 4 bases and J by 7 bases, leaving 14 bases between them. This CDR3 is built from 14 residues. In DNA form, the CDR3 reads TGTGCCAGCAGCTCACGGACTCGACTTAATGAGCAGTTCTTC. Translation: CASSSRTRLNEQFF.